This T cell receptor beta chain was recorded in a study of cytomegalovirus exposure and HLA in healthy donors. About the research overall: Drawn from HLA-typed donors, around 85 million unique TCRs were held in an early data release. Overall study results and limits: About 87% or about 30% of the time was how often most TCR beta V segments were productive, according to an earlier analysis. Donor immune exposure was known only as CMV serostatus. Equally common other TCR beta chains were less clonally expanded than HLA-associated ones, a later analysis found.

As for this clone: Its antigen is unidentified.

Germline V gene data show CDR1 as SGHTS and CDR2 as YDEGEE. The CDR3 spans 15 residues. V dropped 0 bases and J dropped 0 bases, with 7 bases sitting between them. This PCR relied on a set of 60 Vbeta primers and 13 Jbeta primers. Data came from immunoSEQ multiplex PCR; TCRdb stores just in-frame clones and leaves some out. The table has some 120,000 clones, 80% seen once. The sequenced sample consisted of PBMCs. The rearrangement joins TRBV5-8 to TRBJ1-5; perhaps TRBD1 as D (5 bases). The TCR sequence derives from a man in his forties in good health and CMV-seronegative. The CDR3 here is CASSLEGSSNQPQHF. DNA for the CDR3: TGTGCCAGCAGCTTGGAGGGGTCTAGCAATCAGCCCCAGCATTTT.